This T cell receptor beta chain derives from a study of T cell responses to AZD1222 COVID-19 vaccine. The germline gives CDR1 LGHDT, CDR2 YNNKEL (reference sequence). The CDR3 sequence is 17 residues long. V was cut by 4 bases and J by 2 bases, with 20 bases left in between. The assay was immunoSEQ multiplex PCR, and TCRdb's table has in-frame clones only and misses some. The sample lists 130,000 to 150,000 clones; roughly nine tenths were seen once. The sequence came from an adult in good health. The specimen was peripheral blood, collected on day 0 of AZD1222 vaccination. J is TRBJ1-2 and V is TRBV3-1 (or the pseudogene TRBV3-2); tentatively, D is TRBD1 (5 bases). The CDR3 here is CASSRRWGRGWNYGYTF. The CDR3 bases are TGTGCCAGCAGCCGTAGATGGGGTCGGGGGTGGAACTATGGCTACACCTTC.